A single sample is the source of the 18 T cell receptor beta chains below, sequenced in a study of blood T cell repertoires in COVID-19. Measured with immunoSEQ multiplex PCR; TCRdb has only the in-frame clones, and not every one. The table lists 350,000 or so clones, about 86% of them singletons, with approximately 3.1% in the top ten. Source material: peripheral blood. The receptors shown here come from a man under 40 with active or convalescent COVID-19.

The V gene is TRBV19, the J gene TRBJ2-5; 13 nucleotides agree with TRBD2. V shed 5 bases and J 5 bases; nucleotides not matched to a gene: 5. In germline, CDR1 is LNHDA, CDR2 SQIVND (reference sequence). The CDR3 sequence is 15 residues long. Here the CDR3 DNA reads TGTGCCAGTAGTCTTGGGACTAGCGGGATGGAGACCCAGTACTTC. It is translated as CASSLGTSGMETQYF.

The chain is built from TRBV30 and TRBJ2-2; 8 nucleotides align to TRBD1. The CDR3 spans 13 residues. Germline V gene lookup returns CDR1 GTSNPN and CDR2 SVGIG (reference sequence). Unmatched junction bases numbered 4, after V lost 3 bases and J lost 7 bases. Here the CDR3 DNA reads TGTGCCTGGAGCCAAGGGACAGGCGGGGAGCTGTTTTTT. This gives the protein CAWSQGTGGELFF.

The genes are TRBV4-2 and TRBJ1-5; unclear D gene. Trimming stripped 1 base from V and 0 bases from J, with 4 bases between. Germline V gene lookup returns CDR1 LGHNA and CDR2 YNFKEQ. The CDR3 length is 14 residues. Here the CDR3 DNA reads TGTGCCAGCAGCCAAGGGCTTAGCAATCAGCCCCAGCATTTT. Translation gives CASSQGLSNQPQHF.

The chain has TRBV9 and TRBJ2-2, with D tentatively TRBD2 (6 bases). The V gene lost 0 bases and the J gene lost 1 base, with 10 bases spanning the gap. The CDR3 consists of 16 residues. CDR1 SGDLS and CDR2 YYNGEE come from the germline V gene. In DNA form, the CDR3 reads TGTGCCAGCAGCGTAGAGCCAGCGGGGAACACCGGGGAGCTGTTTTTT. It encodes CASSVEPAGNTGELFF.

To note about this clone: A single base separates this from a much larger clone, so it may be a read error. J is TRBJ2-3 and V is TRBV5-4; no firm D call. This CDR3 is built from 12 residues. V was cut by 4 bases and J by 1 base, with 4 bases left in between. Germline assignment: CDR1 SGHNT and CDR2 YYREEE (reference sequence). This CDR3 reads CASSPGTDTQYF. The CDR3 DNA follows: TGTGCCAGCAGCCCAGGCACAGATACGCAGTATTTT.

The chain couples TRBV5-1 to TRBJ2-7, with D tentatively TRBD1 (6 bases). The germline CDR1 and CDR2 sequences are SGHRS and YFSETQ. Trimming took 3 bases from V and 4 from J, leaving 17 bases between them. The CDR3 consists of 15 residues. CDR3 DNA sequence: TGCGCCAGCAGCTACCTCCCGGTCGGGACATACGAGCAGTACTTC. Its translation: CASSYLPVGTYEQYF.

The J gene is TRBJ2-1, the V gene TRBV24-1; 9 bases line up with TRBD1. The CDR3 sequence is 16 residues long. The V and J ends lost 3 bases and 5 bases, in that order; junction bases with no gene match: 7. CDR1 is KGHDR and CDR2 is SFDVKD in the germline V gene. CDR3 in DNA: TGTGCCACCAGTGATCCCGGAAGGGACAGGGACAATGAGCAGTTCTTC. Encoded protein: CATSDPGRDRDNEQFF.

The chain recombines TRBV30 with TRBJ2-1; TRBD2 agrees at 8 bases. This CDR3 spans 14 amino acids. Trimming at V came to 0 bases and at J to 8 bases, leaving 6 bases not matched to a gene. Germline V gives CDR1 GTSNPN, CDR2 SVGIG (reference sequence). CDR3 protein: CAWSVQRELDEQFF. CDR3 nucleotide sequence: TGTGCCTGGAGTGTCCAGCGGGAGCTTGATGAGCAGTTCTTC.

The chain carries TRBV5-6 and TRBJ2-7; 9 bases map to TRBD2. Looked up from germline, CDR1 is SGHDT and CDR2 is YYEEEE. This CDR3 region has 16 residues. V trimming: 0 bases; J trimming: 0 bases; junction bases outside the gene matches: 4. The CDR3 loop reads CASSLVAGGFSYEQYF. The CDR3 bases are TGTGCCAGCAGCTTGGTTGCGGGGGGGTTCTCCTACGAGCAGTACTTC.

The gene calls are TRBV18 and TRBJ2-7, with D uncertain. The V gene's germline CDR1 is KGHSH and CDR2 LQKENI. This CDR3 is 14 amino acids long. V dropped 1 base and J dropped 5 bases, with 12 bases sitting between them. For the CDR3, the DNA is TGTGCCAGCTCACCACTTAGCTTGCCCGACGAGCAGTACTTC. This codes for CASSPLSLPDEQYF.

The gene calls are TRBV6-5 and TRBJ1-5; D is unresolved. V was cut by 4 bases and J by 0 bases, with 7 bases left in between. This CDR3 has 14 residues. The germline V gene has CDR1 MNHEY and CDR2 SVGAGI. CDR3 in amino acids: CASSSEISNQPQHF. The CDR3 nucleotides are TGTGCCAGCAGTTCTGAGATTAGCAATCAGCCCCAGCATTTT.

The chain carries TRBV27 and TRBJ2-7, with 8 nucleotides matching TRBD1. V lost 8 bases, J lost 4 bases, and 10 bases stayed unmatched. There are 14 residues in the CDR3. Germline CDR1 reads MNHEY; CDR2 reads SMNVEV (reference sequence). CDR3 in amino acids: CASHLRTGSYEQYF. In DNA form, the CDR3 reads TGTGCCAGCCACCTTAGGACAGGGAGTTACGAGCAGTACTTC.

This clone was counted between two and nine times. This chain links TRBV29-1 with TRBJ2-1; tentative D call: TRBD2 (6 bases). The CDR3 has 14 amino acids. V was cut by 4 bases and J by 5 bases, with 15 bases left in between. The germline V gene has CDR1 SQVTM and CDR2 ANQGSEA. The CDR3 nucleotides read TGCAGCGTTGCCGGGACTCCGCGTAACAATGAGCAGTTCTTC. It codes for CSVAGTPRNNEQFF.

The chain uses TRBV11-2 and TRBJ2-1; TRBD2 matches at 7 bases. The CDR3 is 16 amino acids. The J segment lost 4 bases and the V segment lost 0 bases, leaving 6 bases of the junction unmatched. The germline V gene encodes CDR1 SGHAT and CDR2 FQNNGV. The DNA of the CDR3 is TGTGCCAGCAGCTTAGAGGTTACTAGCGTTTACAATGAGCAGTTCTTC. It encodes CASSLEVTSVYNEQFF.

The CDR3 DNA sequence: TGTGCCAGCTCACCCATGACAGGGTCGGGCACAGATACGCAGTATTTT. It specifies CASSPMTGSGTDTQYF. This chain joins TRBV18 and TRBJ2-3, with 7 bases fitting TRBD1. Losses at the gene ends were 3 bases for V and 1 base for J; bases not matched to a gene: 7. Germline V gene lookup returns CDR1 KGHSH and CDR2 LQKENI. The CDR3 has 16 residues. The full variable domain, its missing parts supplied by reference TRBV18 and TRBJ2-3, is NAGVMQNPRHLVRRRGQEARLRCSPMKGHSHVYWYRQLPEEGLKFMVYLQKENIIDESGMPKERFSAEFPKEGPSILRIQQVVRGDSAAYFCASSPMTGSGTDTQYFGPGTRLTVL.

The chain carries TRBV5-6 and TRBJ1-5, with 10 bases fitting TRBD1. Trimming removed 5 bases from V and 3 bases from J; junction bases left unmatched: 8. This CDR3 region has 16 residues. Germline V gives CDR1 SGHDT, CDR2 YYEEEE. Here the CDR3 reads CASSSGTGVYNQPQHF. The DNA for the CDR3 is TGTGCCAGCAGTTCCGGGACAGGGGTTTACAATCAGCCCCAGCATTTT. Combining the CDR3 with reference TRBV5-6 and TRBJ1-5 gives the whole variable domain DAGVTQSPTHLIKTRGQQVTLRCSPKSGHDTVSWYQQALGQGPQFIFQYYEEEERQRGNFPDRFSGHQFPNYSSELNVNALLLGDSALYLCASSSGTGVYNQPQHFGDGTRLSIL.

V and J are TRBV19 and TRBJ2-1; 11 nucleotides match TRBD2. The CDR3 is 16 amino acids. The J segment lost 1 base and the V segment lost 7 bases, leaving 6 bases of the junction unmatched. CDR1 LNHDA and CDR2 SQIVND come from the germline V gene (reference sequence). This CDR3 is CASTPGTSGSYNEQFF. CDR3 nucleotide sequence: TGTGCCAGTACCCCCGGGACTAGCGGTTCCTACAATGAGCAGTTCTTC.

The rearrangement uses TRBV7-2 and TRBJ2-7; 11 bases agree with TRBD2. This CDR3 is 15 amino acids long. Germline CDR1 is SGHTA and CDR2 is FQGNSA. V gave up 4 bases and J gave up 10 bases; unmatched junction bases: 12. CDR3: CASSSGTSGQFTQYF. The CDR3 coding sequence is TGTGCCAGCAGCTCCGGGACTAGCGGACAATTTACCCAGTACTTC. Full variable domain (remainder filled in from reference TRBV7-2 and TRBJ2-7): GAGVSQSPSNKVTEKGKDVELRCDPISGHTALYWYRQSLGQGLEFLIYFQGNSAPDKSGLPSDRFSAERTGGSVSTLTIQRTQQEDSAVYLCASSSGTSGQFTQYFGPGTRLTVT.